This note documents a single TCR beta chain sequence. What it recognizes is unknown. The sample originates from a study of shared clonotypes between healthy human individuals. Per germline, CDR1 SGHNT and CDR2 YENEEA. This CDR3 region has 16 residues. V was pared by 3 bases and J by 6 bases, with 20 bases between. Whole-study findings and limits: Represented diversity, genetic and exposure-history alike, was limited by few donors. Only blood underwent sampling, and tissue repertoires likely differ. Estimated clonotype richness was generally higher in naive than memory subsets.

Sequencing used immunoSEQ multiplex PCR; TCRdb keeps in-frame clones, though not all of them. Of about 2.1 million clones listed, 90% to 95% are singletons. It was CD45RO-negative cells, positively selected for CCR7, that made up naive CD8 cells, with terminally differentiated effector memory CD45RA+ cells excluded. This chain joins TRBV11-3 and TRBJ1-2; D ambiguous. This sequence originates from a man younger than 35 in good health. Some clones in this sample may be carry-over from other donors' samples. Sequencing input: naive CD8+ T cells from PBMCs. This chain's CDR3 is CASSFYNLRDWDGYTF. The CDR3 nucleotides are TGTGCCAGCAGCTTTTATAATTTGCGGGATTGGGATGGCTACACCTTC.